This T cell receptor beta chain was found in a study of early T cells in non-severe SARS-CoV-2 infection. The wider study: Whole-blood bulk RNA, unsorted, was sequenced, and chains were unpaired. General study results and limits: VDJdb-based matching was biased toward anti-spike CD8 responses and missed private and CD4 specificities.

This CDR3 is built from 18 residues. V was pared by 3 bases and J by 5 bases, with 7 bases of the junction left unmatched. Molecules of cDNA were individually given unique molecular identifiers that were attached to them. TCRdb itself ran the 5' RACE reads through MiXCR, one entry per CDR3 protein. In the table there are about 69,000 distinct CDR3 sequences, approximately 10% of which are singletons. Sample share makes this clonotype medium-sized. The antigen is undetermined. This sequence joins TRBV12-3 or TRBV12-4 and TRBJ2-1; 16 nucleotides agree with TRBD2. The sequenced material came from whole blood. The sequence derives from an adult who was a healthcare worker with PCR-confirmed SARS-CoV-2 infection or an uninfected control (not recorded which). The CDR3 reads CASSLGLAGGSPHNEQFF. DNA for the CDR3: TGTGCCAGCAGTTTGGGACTAGCGGGAGGGTCACCCCACAATGAGCAGTTCTTC.